This section outlines one T cell receptor beta chain sequence together with its context. For every TCR library, about 3,500 ng of total RNA was used. TCRdb reprocessed the 5' RACE reads; each CDR3 protein has one entry and no DNA is given. The sample holds about 380,000 distinct CDR3 sequences. CDR3 length: 12 residues. The germline CDR1 and CDR2 sequences are SGHRS and YFSETQ. The entry originates in a study of monozygotic twins with inflammatory bowel disease. Collection of an approximately 2.6 ml blood sample took place per donor. The total RNA came straight from whole blood, and T cells were not sorted beforehand.

Sequenced: blood. The rearrangement joins TRBV5-1 to TRBJ2-5. This receptor was identified in a human donor with ulcerative colitis or Crohn's disease, or a healthy co-twin of an affected twin (not recorded which). The CDR3 region is CASSFPEETQYF.